This TCR beta chain was sequenced for a study of blood T cell repertoires in COVID-19. TCRdb's copy holds only in-frame clones and misses some; the assay was immunoSEQ multiplex PCR. The table has 200,000 or so clones, 70% to 90% seen once. Looked up from germline, CDR1 is SEHNR and CDR2 is FQNEAQ (reference sequence). J was trimmed by 0 bases and V by 2 bases; bases with no gene match: 14. The CDR3 is 19 residues long. This clone was detected many times. This TCR came from a man over 45 with COVID-19, enrolled during active disease. The chain is built from TRBV7-9 and TRBJ1-2; 8 bases fit TRBD1. Sequenced input: peripheral blood. The CDR3 is CASSLKGFRPGQANYGYTF. The DNA of the CDR3 is TGTGCCAGCAGCTTAAAGGGATTTAGACCGGGACAGGCTAACTATGGCTACACCTTC.